The next 7 T cell receptor beta chains were all read from a single sample in a study of PD-1 blockade in classical Hodgkin lymphoma. Specified time point: cycle 4 day 1 (C4D1), after 5 to 7 weeks of nivolumab. With no exception, relapse followed autologous stem cell transplantation in all patients, and brentuximab vedotin exposure varied. Repertoires were generated with immunoSEQ multiplex PCR, while TCRdb's copy carries only in-frame clones and drops some. Of some 93,000 clones in the sample, 83% are singletons; the top ten hold approximately 15%. The input for sequencing was peripheral blood mononuclear cells (PBMCs), taken before the fourth cycle of nivolumab. The receptors come from a human donor with classical Hodgkin lymphoma.

The chain joins TRBV2 to TRBJ2-3, with 8 bases fitting TRBD2. Germline V gene sequence: CDR1 SNHLY, CDR2 FYNNEI. The CDR3 sequence is 15 residues long. Trimming cost V 5 bases and J 3 bases; bases outside gene matches: 7. This CDR3 is CASSSRGGGTDTQYF. Written as DNA, the CDR3 is TGTGCCAGCAGTTCTCGGGGGGGAGGTACAGATACGCAGTATTTT.

The sample holds a few counts of this clone. The chain has TRBV5-1 and TRBJ2-2; maybe TRBD2 (6 bases). Germline lookup yields CDR1 SGHRS and CDR2 YFSETQ. This CDR3 region has 15 residues. V shed 10 bases and J shed 3 bases, with 19 bases lying between them. The CDR3, as DNA: TGCGCCGTACGCCCCTCGCCGGGGGACACCGGGGAGCTGTTTTTT. It specifies CAVRPSPGDTGELFF.

CDR3 loop: CASSWLAPSKGEEQFF. For the CDR3, the DNA is TGTGCCAGCAGTTGGCTAGCGCCCAGCAAAGGGGAAGAGCAGTTCTTC. The V and J genes are TRBV2 and TRBJ2-1; tentative D call: TRBD2 (6 bases). Germline V CDR1 and CDR2: SNHLY, FYNNEI. Trimming cost V 5 bases and J 10 bases, with 24 bases left between them. There are 16 residues in the CDR3.

This clone showed up just once. The gene calls are TRBV7-9 and TRBJ1-2, with D possibly TRBD1 on 6 matching bases. The CDR3 contains 15 residues. V was trimmed by 1 base and J by 2 bases, leaving 11 bases between them. Germline values: CDR1 SEHNR, CDR2 FQNEAQ (reference sequence). CDR3 nucleotides: TGTGCCAGCAGCTTAGTTCTGGGGGCGAACTATGGCTACACCTTC. This gives the protein CASSLVLGANYGYTF.

The rearrangement joins TRBV7-9 to TRBJ2-1; TRBD2 agrees at 7 bases. CDR3 length: 14 residues. Per germline, CDR1 SEHNR and CDR2 FQNEAQ (reference sequence). Trimming at V came to 4 bases and at J to 9 bases, leaving 9 bases not matched to a gene. The CDR3 bases are TGTGCCAGCAGCTGGGACTACTCCCCGGGTGAGCAGTTCTTC. Translation: CASSWDYSPGEQFF.

The rearrangement joins TRBV27 to TRBJ2-1; TRBD1 matches 12 bases. CDR1 is MNHEY and CDR2 is SMNVEV in the germline V gene (reference sequence). The CDR3 is 22 amino acids. The ends lost 4 bases at V and 9 bases at J; junction bases unmatched: 28. This chain's CDR3 is CASSSPGQGAAPTRTTGVEQFF. CDR3 bases: TGTGCCAGCAGTTCCCCGGGACAGGGGGCCGCCCCGACTAGGACAACCGGGGTTGAGCAGTTCTTC.

The V gene is TRBV10-1, the J gene TRBJ2-7; TRBD2 might be the D (5 bases). Germline V gives CDR1 WNHNN, CDR2 SYGVQD (reference sequence). Deletions cut 0 bases from V and 2 bases from J, with 8 bases between. The CDR3 has 14 amino acids. The DNA of the CDR3 is TGCGCCAGCAGTGAGTCGCCGGGGACCTACGAGCAGTACTTC. Protein product: CASSESPGTYEQYF.